This T cell receptor beta chain originates from a study of pediatric ulcerative colitis. Findings and limits, study-wide: Compared with controls, ulcerative colitis showed greater blood-rectum clone sharing. Total lymphocyte DNA, not sorted subsets, was the template. No controls had the two rectal clonotypes shared by ulcerative colitis patients.

Rectal tissue came from one to two pinch biopsies taken at colonoscopy. Worth noting for this clone: Its target is unknown.

The CDR3 spans 12 residues. Between the trimmed V and J ends, which lost 0 bases and 8 bases, there was a span of 8 bases. Looked up from germline, CDR1 is SGHDT and CDR2 is YYEEEE. Sequencing depth was up to 500,000 reads per sample. Produced via immunoSEQ multiplex PCR; TCRdb's table is partial and in-frame only. This table holds around 22,000 clones, about three quarters found once. The sample was gut tissue. This chain joins TRBV5-6 and TRBJ1-1; D not resolved. The sequence was collected from a boy aged 5-17 years with severe ulcerative colitis. The CDR3 region is CASSLGPLEAFF. In DNA form, the CDR3 reads TGTGCCAGCAGCTTGGGGCCCCTAGAAGCTTTCTTT.